This TCR beta chain emerged from a study of response to subunit inactivated influenza vaccine. The trim removed 4 bases at V and 0 bases at J, leaving 13 bases unmatched. Germline V gives CDR1 MGHRA, CDR2 YSYEKL. CDR3 size: 18 residues. This clonotype was picked up a small number of times. TCRdb re-called the RT-PCR reads through MiXCR, storing one row per CDR3 protein. Found here are more than 500,000 distinct CDR3 sequences, approximately 10% of them singletons; the top ten hold approximately 11%. The sample also formed part of further work on T cells expressing NK-cell markers. That investigation notes: Template switching by 5'RACE with UMIs generated the TCR beta cDNA. In several experiments, an anti-gamma-delta TCR antibody restricted sorting to alpha-beta TCR T cells. There remained a lack of clarity about HCMV specificity of expanded NKG2C+ T cell clones.

The TCR was taken from a man between 50 and 59 years old who received an inactivated influenza vaccine. The starting material was PBMCs from blood, obtained on the day of vaccination. The chain combines TRBV4-1 with TRBJ1-1; 8 positions agree with TRBD1. CDR3 nucleotides: TGCGCCAGCAGCCGCCAGGGACAGGCAATTTTGGTGAACACTGAAGCTTTCTTT. Its protein is CASSRQGQAILVNTEAFF.